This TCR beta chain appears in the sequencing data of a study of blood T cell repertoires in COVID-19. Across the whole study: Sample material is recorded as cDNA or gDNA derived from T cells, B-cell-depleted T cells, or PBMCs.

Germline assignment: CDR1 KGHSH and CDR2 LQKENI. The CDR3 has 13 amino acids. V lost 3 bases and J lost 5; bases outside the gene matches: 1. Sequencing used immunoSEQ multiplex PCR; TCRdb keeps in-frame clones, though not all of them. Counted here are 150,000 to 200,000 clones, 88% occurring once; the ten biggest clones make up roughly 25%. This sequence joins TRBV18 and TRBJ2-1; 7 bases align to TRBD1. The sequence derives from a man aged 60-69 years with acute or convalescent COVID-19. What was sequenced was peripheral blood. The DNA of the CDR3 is TGTGCCAGCTCACCCGACAGGGACAATGAGCAGTTCTTC. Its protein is CASSPDRDNEQFF. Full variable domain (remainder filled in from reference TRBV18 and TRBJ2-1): NAGVMQNPRHLVRRRGQEARLRCSPMKGHSHVYWYRQLPEEGLKFMVYLQKENIIDESGMPKERFSAEFPKEGPSILRIQQVVRGDSAAYFCASSPDRDNEQFFGPGTRLTVL.